Listed below are T cell receptor beta chains from one sample, sequenced in a study of cytomegalovirus exposure and HLA in healthy donors. Assay used: immunoSEQ multiplex PCR; TCRdb lists only in-frame clones, some missing. The profile shows under 200,000 clones, about three quarters of them singletons. Sample: PBMCs. The origin of the receptors is a woman aged 40 to 50 in good health and CMV-seropositive. Both conserved end residues are part of each CDR3. Fields, in order: CDR3 DNA, CDR3 protein, J gene, clone size, D gene, V gene. D genes are given only for firm matches. The size of a clone is reported for some rows only, either as once, few or many, or as a class for expanded clones.

DNA: TGTGCCAGCAGGCTAAATGAGCAGTTCTTC; CDR3: CASRLNEQFF; J: TRBJ2-1; size: NA; D: NA; V: TRBV11-2
DNA: TGTGCCAGCAGTTACTCGACCGGGAGCTCTGGAAACACCATATATTTT; CDR3: CASSYSTGSSGNTIYF; J: TRBJ1-3; size: NA; D: NA; V: TRBV6-5
DNA: TGTGCCAGCAGCAAAGGACAGCTGAACACCGGGGAGCTGTTTTTT; CDR3: CASSKGQLNTGELFF; J: TRBJ2-2; size: NA; D: NA; V: TRBV21-1
DNA: TGTGCCAGCAGTCCCGGGATCAGCTCCTACAATGAGCAGTTCTTC; CDR3: CASSPGISSYNEQFF; J: TRBJ2-1; size: NA; D: NA; V: TRBV2
DNA: TGTGCCAGCAGCCCAGAGGGACAGGGATGGGGCACTGAAGCTTTCTTT; CDR3: CASSPEGQGWGTEAFF; J: TRBJ1-1; size: NA; D: TRBD1; V: TRBV7-8
DNA: TGTGCCAGCAGTTTCCGACAGGGGGGCTACACCTTC; CDR3: CASSFRQGGYTF; J: TRBJ1-2; size: NA; D: TRBD1; V: TRBV28
DNA: TGTGCCAGCAGCAAAAGAACCCCAGGGGCCGGCCAGCCCCAGCATTTT; CDR3: CASSKRTPGAGQPQHF; J: TRBJ1-5; size: NA; D: NA; V: TRBV28
DNA: TGTGCCAGCAGTCCTTATCCGGGACAGGGGCCCCAGCATTTT; CDR3: CASSPYPGQGPQHF; J: TRBJ1-5; size: NA; D: TRBD1; V: TRBV6-5
DNA: TGTGCCTGGAGAAGAAGGCTAGCGGGTTCGAACACAGATACGCAGTATTTT; CDR3: CAWRRRLAGSNTDTQYF; J: TRBJ2-3; size: once; D: TRBD2; V: TRBV30
DNA: TGTGCCAGCAGTTCGGACAGACAGTGGTACACCGGGGAGCTGTTTTTT; CDR3: CASSSDRQWYTGELFF; J: TRBJ2-2; size: few; D: NA; V: TRBV27
DNA: TGCGCCAGCAGCCAAGATGTATCTGGAGACGGTGAGCAGTTCTTC; CDR3: CASSQDVSGDGEQFF; J: TRBJ2-1; size: NA; D: NA; V: TRBV4-1
DNA: TGTGCCAGCAGCTTAGAAGGGGCTTACGAGCAGTACTTC; CDR3: CASSLEGAYEQYF; J: TRBJ2-7; size: NA; D: NA; V: TRBV11-3
DNA: TGTGCCATCAGTGAGGGACAGGGGGCGAAGGCCTTC; CDR3: CAISEGQGAKAF; J: TRBJ1-2; size: NA; D: TRBD1; V: TRBV10-3
DNA: TGTTCCAGCAGCCTGAGGGGGAATAGGAACACTGAAGCTTTCTTT; CDR3: CSSSLRGNRNTEAFF; J: TRBJ1-1; size: NA; D: NA; V: TRBV7-9
DNA: TGTGCCAGCAGTTTATCAAGTCGGGGCACAGATACGCAGTATTTT; CDR3: CASSLSSRGTDTQYF; J: TRBJ2-3; size: NA; D: NA; V: TRBV27
DNA: TGTGCCAGCAGCCTAAACTCCGGGGAGCTGTTTTTT; CDR3: CASSLNSGELFF; J: TRBJ2-2; size: once; D: NA; V: TRBV7-8
DNA: TGTGCCAGCAGCGCCCAGGGTGGCAATCAGCCCCAGCATTTT; CDR3: CASSAQGGNQPQHF; J: TRBJ1-5; size: NA; D: NA; V: TRBV6-4
DNA: TGTGCCAGCAGCTCCCTAGGCGGGGGAAACGAGCAGTACTTC; CDR3: CASSSLGGGNEQYF; J: TRBJ2-7; size: NA; D: TRBD2; V: TRBV7-2
DNA: TGTGCCAGCACCGGACTAGTCCACAATGAGCAGTTCTTC; CDR3: CASTGLVHNEQFF; J: TRBJ2-1; size: NA; D: TRBD2; V: TRBV6-5
DNA: TGTGCCACCAAAGGGGAAGTCCGCTCTGGAAACACCATATATTTT; CDR3: CATKGEVRSGNTIYF; J: TRBJ1-3; size: NA; D: NA; V: TRBV2
DNA: TGCAGCGTTGAAAGGCAGGGGCGACCCTTTAACTATGGCTACACCTTC; CDR3: CSVERQGRPFNYGYTF; J: TRBJ1-2; size: NA; D: NA; V: TRBV29-1
DNA: TGTGCCAGCACCGTATCGGGTTTAGCAGATACGCAGTATTTT; CDR3: CASTVSGLADTQYF; J: TRBJ2-3; size: NA; D: NA; V: TRBV2
DNA: TGTGCCAGCATTCCCGGGGGTTCAAACACTGAAGCTTTCTTT; CDR3: CASIPGGSNTEAFF; J: TRBJ1-1; size: NA; D: NA; V: TRBV28
DNA: TGTGCCTGGAGTGGACAGGGGGCGTTAAGAGAGCAGTACTTC; CDR3: CAWSGQGALREQYF; J: TRBJ2-7; size: NA; D: TRBD1; V: TRBV30
DNA: TGTGCCAGCAGTCCCTCGGGGGGGCATCAGCCCCAGCATTTT; CDR3: CASSPSGGHQPQHF; J: TRBJ1-5; size: few; D: NA; V: TRBV25-1
DNA: TGCGCCAGCAGCCCGGAAAGGGGAGATACGCAGTATTTT; CDR3: CASSPERGDTQYF; J: TRBJ2-3; size: NA; D: NA; V: TRBV4-3